The 31 T cell receptor beta chains reported below all come from one sample, sequenced in a study of blood T cells in healthy people across ages. A sample-barcoded 5' primer and a J-beta primer mix were used in a second PCR of about 6 to 12 cycles. Via MiXCR, TCRdb re-called the 5' RACE reads, giving one row per CDR3 protein. The sample has some 760,000 distinct CDR3 sequences, more than 20% seen once; the top ten hold under 9.5%. These data are also associated with another study on T cells of mothers and their children.

The sequencing input was blood. The receptors originated from a boy aged 5-17 years in good health.

The table lists this clonotype with a few counts. V gene TRBV7-9 combines with J gene TRBJ2-7; D remains unclear. With 4 bases removed from V and 2 bases from J, the gap between germline ends came to 12 bases. Germline CDR1 SEHNR, CDR2 FQNEAQ (reference sequence). The CDR3 length is 14 residues. CDR3 bases: TGTGCCAGCAGCTCCAGGACCCGCGCCTACGAGCAGTACTTC. It encodes CASSSRTRAYEQYF.

This clonotype turned up a few times. The chain recombines TRBV4-1 with TRBJ1-5, with TRBD1 matching over 10 bases. CDR3 length: 14 amino acids. The J segment lost 6 bases and the V segment lost 5 bases, leaving 4 bases of the junction unmatched. The germline V gene encodes CDR1 MGHRA and CDR2 YSYEKL. The DNA of the CDR3 is TGCGCCAGCAGCTCTTGGACAGGGGGTCAGCCCCAGCATTTT. It is translated as CASSSWTGGQPQHF.

This clonotype has a handful of counts. The chain recombines TRBV10-3 with TRBJ2-5; TRBD2 matches at 13 bases. The CDR3 has 15 residues. V shed 6 bases, J shed 4 bases, and the junction held 5 bases outside the gene matches. CDR1 ENHRY and CDR2 SYGVKD come from the germline V gene. DNA for the CDR3: TGTGCCATCAGGACCGGACTAGCGGGGGTAGAGACCCAGTACTTC. Translating it yields CAIRTGLAGVETQYF.

This rearrangement joins TRBV4-1 to TRBJ2-7, with 7 bases that match TRBD1. Germline loops: CDR1 MGHRA, CDR2 YSYEKL. CDR3 size: 15 residues. The J segment lost 5 bases and the V segment lost 0 bases, leaving 7 bases of the junction unmatched. The CDR3 nucleotides read TGCGCCAGCAGCCAAGAAGGTCGGCAGGGGGACGAGCAGTACTTC. Its translation is CASSQEGRQGDEQYF.

The V gene is TRBV5-6, the J gene TRBJ2-7; 10 bases fit TRBD2. Trimming at V came to 1 base and at J to 5 bases, leaving 3 bases not matched to a gene. The germline CDR1 and CDR2 sequences are SGHDT and YYEEEE. This CDR3 has 14 residues. The chain's CDR3 is CASSLWLAGDEQYF. DNA for the CDR3: TGTGCCAGCAGCTTGTGGCTAGCGGGAGACGAGCAGTACTTC.

The chain has TRBV29-1 and TRBJ2-7; TRBD2 is a possible D gene (7 bases). The V end was cut by 4 bases, the J end by 2 bases, with 15 bases between. CDR1 and CDR2 (germline): SQVTM, ANQGSEA. There are 14 residues in the CDR3. CDR3: CSVVSAGAPYEQYF. In DNA form, the CDR3 reads TGCAGCGTTGTGTCTGCGGGGGCACCCTACGAGCAGTACTTC.

This clonotype was counted ten times or more. The chain has TRBV24-1 and TRBJ2-5; D may match TRBD1 or TRBD2 (5 bases each). The germline CDR1 and CDR2 sequences are KGHDR and SFDVKD. The CDR3 consists of 12 residues. Trimming removed 10 bases at V and 7 bases at J, with 15 bases between. The CDR3 reads CATGTDIGTQYF. DNA for the CDR3: TGTGCCACGGGGACGGATATCGGGACCCAGTACTTC.

This clonotype turned up a few times. The chain is built from TRBV24-1 and TRBJ2-1; D uncertain. This CDR3 is built from 13 residues. From germline, CDR1 is KGHDR and CDR2 SFDVKD. V lost 4 bases and J 0 bases, leaving 3 bases between the germline ends. CDR3 coding DNA: TGTGCCACCAGTGAGTCCTCCTACAATGAGCAGTTCTTC. This translates into CATSESSYNEQFF.

This clonotype was observed at least ten times. The V and J genes are TRBV29-1 and TRBJ2-5; the D is unclear. Trimming removed 6 bases at V and 1 base at J, with 6 bases between. Germline-derived CDR1 and CDR2 are SQVTM and ANQGSEA. This CDR3 spans 11 amino acids. The DNA for the CDR3 is TGCAGCGTCAACTTCCAAGAGACCCAGTACTTC. Encoded protein: CSVNFQETQYF.

This chain uses TRBV28 with TRBJ2-5, with 8 nucleotides matching TRBD2. The CDR3 is made up of 14 amino acids. Germline V gene data show CDR1 as MDHEN and CDR2 as SYDVKM. Trimming took 5 bases from V and 4 from J; bases not matched to a gene: 6. CDR3 region: CASSQVGLGETQYF. The CDR3 coding sequence is TGTGCCAGCAGTCAAGTGGGACTAGGAGAGACCCAGTACTTC.

A single count supports this clonotype. The germline gene is not matched at one end of the junction; a read error may be the cause. The V gene is TRBV7-6, the J gene TRBJ2-6; TRBD2 matches 10 bases. Germline V gene data show CDR1 as SGHVS and CDR2 as FNYEAQ. The CDR3 totals 19 residues. In nucleotides, the CDR3 is TGTGCCAGCAGGAAGACCCTTAGCGGGGGGTTTTCTGAGGCCAACGTCCTGACTTTC. Translating gives CASRKTLSGGFSEANVLTF.

This clonotype has only a few counts. This sequence joins TRBV2 and TRBJ2-5; 10 nucleotides agree with TRBD2. Trimming at V came to 8 bases and at J to 2 bases, leaving 5 bases not matched to a gene. The CDR3 length is 14 residues. In germline, CDR1 is SNHLY, CDR2 FYNNEI. CDR3 sequence: CASGLADNQETQYF. The CDR3 nucleotides are TGTGCCAGCGGACTAGCGGATAATCAAGAGACCCAGTACTTC.

Here the CDR3 reads CSAPNQGAGADTQYF. The DNA for the CDR3 is TGCAGTGCTCCTAATCAGGGGGCGGGTGCAGATACGCAGTATTTT. The V and J genes are TRBV20-1 and TRBJ2-3, with 8 bases lining up with TRBD1. The V gene's germline CDR1 is DFQATT and CDR2 SNEGSKA (reference sequence). The CDR3 is 15 residues long. Germline trimming cut 5 bases from V and 4 bases from J; bases unmatched to any gene: 11.

This clonotype has a handful of counts. The chain joins TRBV6-5 to TRBJ1-6; D is ambiguous. From germline, CDR1 is MNHEY and CDR2 SVGAGI. The CDR3 extends over 13 amino acids. V was cut by 2 bases and J by 10 bases, with 9 bases left in between. DNA for the CDR3: TGTGCCAGCAGTTACGCGGGGAAGTCACCCCTCCACTTT. It specifies CASSYAGKSPLHF.

V gene TRBV4-2 combines with J gene TRBJ1-1; D is uncertain. Per germline, CDR1 LGHNA and CDR2 YNFKEQ. The CDR3 contains 15 residues. Trimming pared 0 bases from V and 1 base from J, leaving 9 bases between. The CDR3, as DNA: TGTGCCAGCAGCCAAGACCAAGGGCCGAACACTGAAGCTTTCTTT. Its translation: CASSQDQGPNTEAFF.

V and J are TRBV20-1 and TRBJ1-1; D may be TRBD1 (6 bases). Between the trimmed V and J ends, which lost 3 bases and 5 bases, there was a span of 16 bases. The CDR3 contains 14 residues. The V gene's germline CDR1 is DFQATT and CDR2 SNEGSKA (reference sequence). CDR3 DNA: TGCAGTGCTAGTAAACAGGGAATCGGGACTGAAGCTTTCTTT. Translating it yields CSASKQGIGTEAFF.

The chain joins TRBV7-6 to TRBJ2-1, with 9 nucleotides matching TRBD1. V was clipped by 2 bases and J by 2 bases; unmatched bases: 4. The germline gives CDR1 SGHVS, CDR2 FNYEAQ. This CDR3 is built from 16 residues. The CDR3, as DNA: TGTGCCAGCAGCTTATCGGACAGGGGCCCCTACAATGAGCAGTTCTTC. Protein sequence: CASSLSDRGPYNEQFF.

This clonotype has just a few counts. The chain combines TRBV15 with TRBJ1-4; D unresolved. The V gene lost 5 bases and the J gene lost 5 bases, with 18 bases spanning the gap. This CDR3 is 16 amino acids long. Per the germline V gene, CDR1 is LNHNV and CDR2 is YYDKDF (reference sequence). DNA for the CDR3: TGTGCCACCAGCCTCGATACCCTGAGAGAGAATGAAAAACTGTTTTTT. Encoded protein: CATSLDTLRENEKLFF.

The V gene is TRBV21-1, the J gene TRBJ2-7. TRBV21-1 is reported as a pseudogene. This CDR3 comprises 12 residues. CDR3 in amino acids: CASIGRCGEQYF. In nucleotides, the CDR3 is TGTGCCAGCATCGGACGGTGCGGAGAGCAGTACTTC.

This clonotype was observed a few times. The gene calls are TRBV11-3 and TRBJ2-5; D is perhaps TRBD2 (5 bases). Trimming shortened V by 4 bases and J by 2 bases, and 17 bases separated the two germline ends. Looked up from germline, CDR1 is SGHNT and CDR2 is YENEEA. The CDR3 length is 16 residues. The CDR3 sequence: CASSSPMNREQETQYF. The CDR3 nucleotides read TGTGCCAGCAGCTCCCCGATGAACCGGGAACAAGAGACCCAGTACTTC.

V gene TRBV12-3 or TRBV12-4 combines with J gene TRBJ1-1, with 7 bases aligning to TRBD1. The CDR3 length is 15 residues. With V trimmed by 2 bases and J by 2 bases, 5 bases remained unmatched. The CDR3, as DNA: TGTGCCAGCAGTTTACAGGGGGTAGGAAACACTGAAGCTTTCTTT. Translation: CASSLQGVGNTEAFF.

V and J are TRBV4-3 and TRBJ2-6; D is perhaps TRBD2 (5 bases). Germline-derived CDR1 and CDR2 are LGHNA and YSLEER. The V end was cut by 0 bases, the J end by 2 bases, with 11 bases between. The CDR3 spans 17 residues. The CDR3 spells CASSQEWAGAGANVLTF. The DNA of the CDR3 is TGCGCCAGCAGCCAAGAATGGGCGGGCGCTGGGGCCAACGTCCTGACTTTC.

The V gene is TRBV6-2 or TRBV6-3, the J gene TRBJ2-1; 14 bases are a match to TRBD2. The CDR3 is 15 amino acids. CDR1 MNHEY and CDR2 SVGEGT come from the germline V gene. Germline trimming cut 4 bases from V and 10 bases from J; bases unmatched to any gene: 6. The DNA of the CDR3 is TGTGCCAGCAGTTCTAGGACTAGCGGGGGGCACGAGCAGTTCTTC. Amino acids: CASSSRTSGGHEQFF.

This clonotype was seen more than once but under ten times. V and J are TRBV10-3 and TRBJ2-7; 7 bases map to TRBD1. The germline CDR1 and CDR2 sequences are ENHRY and SYGVKD. The CDR3 spans 14 residues. Losses at the gene ends were 10 bases for V and 4 bases for J; bases not matched to a gene: 13. CDR3 sequence: CATRPPTGAYEQYF. The CDR3 bases are TGTGCCACCAGGCCGCCTACAGGGGCTTACGAGCAGTACTTC.

V and J are TRBV13 and TRBJ2-3; D uncertain. The CDR3 is 14 amino acids. The V gene's germline CDR1 is PRHDT and CDR2 FYEKMQ (reference sequence). The V end lost 2 bases, the J end lost 6 bases, and 12 bases lay between the germline ends. The CDR3 region is CASSLKSATDTQYF. The CDR3 DNA sequence: TGTGCCAGCAGCTTAAAATCCGCCACGGATACGCAGTATTTT.

This clonotype was found a few times. This chain links TRBV9 with TRBJ2-3, with D possibly matching TRBD1 (8 bases). The CDR3 spans 16 residues. CDR1 and CDR2 (germline): SGDLS, YYNGEE. V lost 4 bases, J lost 5 bases, and 20 bases lay in between. The CDR3 DNA reads TGTGCCAGCAGCCCACAGGGGGGGGGCCGGGTAGATACGCAGTATTTT. It is translated as CASSPQGGGRVDTQYF.

The table lists this clonotype with a few counts. This chain joins TRBV29-1 and TRBJ2-5, with 9 bases matching TRBD2. Gene TRBJ2-7 matches the end of the DNA better, so the J call may be wrong. CDR3 length equals 13 residues. Germline lookup yields CDR1 SQVTM and CDR2 ANQGSEA. In DNA, the CDR3 is TGCAGCGTTAGCGGGGGGTATACCTACGAGCAGTACTTC. It specifies CSVSGGYTYEQYF.

This clonotype was detected a few times. The chain links TRBV29-1 to TRBJ2-1; 8 bases match TRBD2. Judging by the DNA end, TRBJ2-7 fits better; the J call may be wrong. Germline CDR1 reads SQVTM; CDR2 reads ANQGSEA. This CDR3 spans 13 amino acids. In DNA form, the CDR3 reads TGCAGCGTTGACGGGGGGGGGGCTTACGAGCAGTACTTC. Translated, it gives CSVDGGGAYEQYF.

The rearrangement links TRBV3-1 to TRBJ2-3; 16 nucleotides agree with TRBD2. The CDR3 runs to 19 residues. The trim removed 4 bases at V and 6 bases at J, leaving 13 bases unmatched. Per germline, CDR1 LGHDT and CDR2 YNNKEL (reference sequence). CDR3: CASSPTLGLAGGPRDTQYF. As DNA, the CDR3 is TGTGCCAGCAGCCCGACATTGGGACTAGCGGGAGGGCCTAGGGATACGCAGTATTTT.

In this sample, this clonotype turned up a few times. The gene calls are TRBV12-3 or TRBV12-4 and TRBJ2-1, with TRBD1 identical over 7 bases. V lost 5 bases, J lost 2 bases, and 6 bases stayed unmatched. The CDR3 loop spans 15 amino acids. In DNA, the CDR3 is TGTGCCAGCAGTAAGCCGGGACAGACCTACAATGAGCAGTTCTTC. Translated, it gives CASSKPGQTYNEQFF.

The CDR3 bases are TGTGCCAGCAGCCAAGATTGGACTAGCGGGAGGGCATCCTACAATGAGCAGTTCTTC. This encodes CASSQDWTSGRASYNEQFF. The V and J genes are TRBV3-1 and TRBJ2-1; 15 nucleotides agree with TRBD2. CDR3 size: 19 residues. Germline V gene data show CDR1 as LGHDT and CDR2 as YNNKEL (reference sequence). J was trimmed by 1 base and V by 0 bases; bases with no gene match: 4.